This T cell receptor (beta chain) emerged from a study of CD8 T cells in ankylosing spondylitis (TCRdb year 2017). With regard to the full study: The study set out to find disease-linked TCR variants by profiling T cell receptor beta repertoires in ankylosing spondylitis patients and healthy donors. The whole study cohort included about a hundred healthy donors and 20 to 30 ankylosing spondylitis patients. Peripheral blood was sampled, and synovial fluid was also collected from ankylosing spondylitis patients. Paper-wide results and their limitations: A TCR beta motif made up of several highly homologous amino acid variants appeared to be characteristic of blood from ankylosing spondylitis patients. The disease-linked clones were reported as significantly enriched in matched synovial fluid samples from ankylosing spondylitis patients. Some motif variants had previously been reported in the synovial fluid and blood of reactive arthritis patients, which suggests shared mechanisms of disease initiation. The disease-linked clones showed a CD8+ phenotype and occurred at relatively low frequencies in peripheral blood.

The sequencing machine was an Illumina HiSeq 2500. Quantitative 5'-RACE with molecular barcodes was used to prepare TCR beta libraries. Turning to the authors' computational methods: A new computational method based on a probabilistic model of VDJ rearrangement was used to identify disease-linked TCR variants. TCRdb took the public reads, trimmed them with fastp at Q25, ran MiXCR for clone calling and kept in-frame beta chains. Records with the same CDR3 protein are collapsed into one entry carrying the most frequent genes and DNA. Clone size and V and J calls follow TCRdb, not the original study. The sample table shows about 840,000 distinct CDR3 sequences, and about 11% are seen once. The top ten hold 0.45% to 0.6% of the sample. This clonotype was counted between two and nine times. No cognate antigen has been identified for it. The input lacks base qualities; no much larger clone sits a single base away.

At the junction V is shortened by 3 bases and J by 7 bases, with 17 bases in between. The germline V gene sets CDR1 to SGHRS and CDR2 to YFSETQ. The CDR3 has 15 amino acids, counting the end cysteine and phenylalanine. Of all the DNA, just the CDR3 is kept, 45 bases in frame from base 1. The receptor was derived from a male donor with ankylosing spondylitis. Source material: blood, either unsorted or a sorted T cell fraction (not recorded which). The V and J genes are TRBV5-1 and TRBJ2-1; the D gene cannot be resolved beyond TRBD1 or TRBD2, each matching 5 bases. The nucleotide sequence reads TGCGCCAGCAGCTCCTCTAGCCTAGCAGGGAATGAGCAGTTCTTC. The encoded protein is CASSSSSLAGNEQFF.